One sample yielded the 23 T cell receptor beta chains listed below, sequenced in a study of control samples from healthy donors and cancer patients (dated by TCRdb to 2019 to 2021). The library was prepared using the immunoSEQ multiplex PCR assay. Held by TCRdb, this immuneACCESS table contains in-frame sequences only and omits some clones. Under half of the omission traces to an unresolved V gene where checked; the cause of the rest is unknown. The sample records tens of thousands of clones, 75% to 90% of which are singletons. 7.2% of the sample rests with the top ten. The sequenced material came from blood. The receptor source for this set is a man aged 50-59 years in good health.

The V gene is TRBV4-1, the J gene TRBJ2-7, with D possibly being TRBD2 (5 bases). V was cut by 3 bases and J by 1 base, with 13 bases left in between. The CDR3 totals 15 residues. Germline V gene data show CDR1 as MGHRA and CDR2 as YSYEKL. CDR3 sequence reads: CASSQPGYPSYEQYF. The CDR3 DNA is TGCGCCAGCAGCCAGCCGGGGTACCCTTCCTACGAGCAGTACTTC.

The chain combines TRBV4-2 with TRBJ2-5, with D perhaps matching TRBD1 (5 bases). Trimming took off 1 base at V and 5 bases at J, with 23 bases between the two ends. The length of the CDR3 is 18 residues. Looked up from germline, CDR1 is LGHNA and CDR2 is YNFKEQ. The CDR3 is CASSQARADRPPRETQYF. The CDR3 DNA reads TGTGCCAGCAGCCAAGCCAGGGCAGATAGACCCCCAAGGGAGACCCAGTACTTC.

This clone occurred once. This rearrangement joins TRBV7-2 to TRBJ1-6, with 11 bases fitting TRBD1. This CDR3 is built from 17 residues. Germline V gives CDR1 SGHTA, CDR2 FQGNSA. The V segment lost 2 bases and the J segment 7 bases; nucleotides outside the gene matches: 7. CDR3 in amino acids: CASSLRARDRGNSPLHF. Here the CDR3 DNA reads TGTGCCAGCAGCTTACGTGCCCGGGACAGGGGGAATTCACCCCTCCACTTT.

The chain carries TRBV5-1 and TRBJ2-7, with D unresolved. The V and J ends lost 4 bases and 0 bases respectively, with 5 bases between them. The germline V gene has CDR1 SGHRS and CDR2 YFSETQ. This CDR3 is built from 12 residues. The chain's CDR3 is CASSPGSYEQYF. DNA for the CDR3: TGCGCCAGCAGCCCCGGCTCCTACGAGCAGTACTTC.

V gene TRBV30 combines with J gene TRBJ1-1; D unclear. The CDR3 spans 12 residues. V lost 4 bases and J 2 bases, leaving 8 bases between the germline ends. The germline gives CDR1 GTSNPN, CDR2 SVGIG (reference sequence). The CDR3 DNA sequence: TGTGCCTGGAAATTGCTAAACACTGAAGCTTTCTTT. Its protein product is CAWKLLNTEAFF. Full variable domain (rest looked up from reference TRBV30 and TRBJ1-1): SQTIHQWPATLVQPVGSPLSLECTVEGTSNPNLYWYRQAAGRGLQLLFYSVGIGQISSEVPQNLSASRPQDRQFILSSKKLLLSDSGFYLCAWKLLNTEAFFGQGTRLTVV.

The chain employs TRBV3-1 (or the pseudogene TRBV3-2) and TRBJ2-7; the D gene could be TRBD1 or TRBD2 (6 bases each). Looked up from germline, CDR1 is LGHDT and CDR2 is YNNKEL (reference sequence). V dropped 6 bases and J dropped 3 bases, with 15 bases sitting between them. This CDR3 contains 14 residues. For the CDR3, the DNA is TGTGCCAGCAGTTCAGTAGGGGGGTACTACGAGCAGTACTTC. It translates to CASSSVGGYYEQYF.

The gene calls are TRBV19 and TRBJ1-1, with D tentatively TRBD1 (5 bases). V lost 5 bases to trimming and J lost 4 bases, with 14 bases between them. The CDR3 loop spans 14 amino acids. CDR1 is LNHDA and CDR2 is SQIVND in the germline V gene (reference sequence). CDR3 in amino acids: CASSPGGRATEAFF. CDR3 nucleotide sequence: TGTGCCAGTAGTCCCGGGGGGAGGGCCACTGAAGCTTTCTTT.

The chain carries TRBV11-2 and TRBJ2-3; D is uncertain. Germline V gives CDR1 SGHAT, CDR2 FQNNGV. Deletions cut 5 bases from V and 1 base from J, with 10 bases between. The CDR3 extends over 14 amino acids. The CDR3 DNA is TGTGCCAGCAGCGCAGCCTTTCGCACAGATACGCAGTATTTT. Translation gives CASSAAFRTDTQYF. The full variable domain, rest sourced from reference TRBV11-2 and TRBJ2-3, is EAGVAQSPRYKIIEKRQSVAFWCNPISGHATLYWYQQILGQGPKLLIQFQNNGVVDDSQLPKDRFSAERLKGVDSTLKIQPAKLEDSAVYLCASSAAFRTDTQYFGPGTRLTVL.

The chain uses TRBV7-6 and TRBJ2-5; no firm D call. Germline-derived CDR1 and CDR2 are SGHVS and FNYEAQ. V was clipped by 5 bases and J by 2 bases, with 3 bases between them. CDR3 size: 11 residues. The CDR3 spells CASSPQETQYF. For the CDR3, the DNA is TGTGCCAGCAGCCCGCAAGAGACCCAGTACTTC.

The V call is TRBV2, the J call TRBJ2-7; 7 bases are a match to TRBD2. The germline CDR1 and CDR2 sequences are SNHLY and FYNNEI. The CDR3 has 14 amino acids. V was pared by 8 bases and J by 5 bases, with 12 bases of the junction left unmatched. Here the CDR3 DNA reads TGTGCCAGCGGATGGGGGGGTTCGTTAGACGAGCAGTACTTC. This codes for CASGWGGSLDEQYF.

V gene TRBV4-1 combines with J gene TRBJ2-3; D possibly corresponds to TRBD1 (5 bases). CDR1 and CDR2 (germline): MGHRA, YSYEKL. This CDR3 contains 15 residues. The ends were cut back, 4 bases at V and 5 bases at J, with 16 bases in the middle. For the CDR3, the DNA is TGCGCCAGCAGCCCCCTCCGGGCCCAGGGAGATACGCAGTATTTT. This gives the protein CASSPLRAQGDTQYF.

The chain carries TRBV29-1 and TRBJ2-1; D unclear. The V gene lost 3 bases and the J gene lost 8 bases, with 14 bases spanning the gap. CDR3 size: 13 residues. Germline V gene lookup returns CDR1 SQVTM and CDR2 ANQGSEA. The CDR3 DNA reads TGCAGCGTTGATAATGGGGTTACCGATGAGCAGTTCTTC. Protein: CSVDNGVTDEQFF.

The chain is built from TRBV18 and TRBJ2-5; D gene unclear. Trimming cost V 0 bases and J 5 bases, with 10 bases left between them. From germline, CDR1 is KGHSH and CDR2 LQKENI. The CDR3 consists of 14 residues. The CDR3 reads CASSPPAFRETQYF. In DNA form, the CDR3 reads TGTGCCAGCTCACCACCTGCATTTCGGGAGACCCAGTACTTC.

This clone was seen a single time. The rearrangement uses TRBV7-2 and TRBJ2-5; no firm D call. V was cut by 0 bases and J by 7 bases, with 3 bases left in between. This CDR3 contains 11 residues. Per germline, CDR1 SGHTA and CDR2 FQGNSA. CDR3 sequence: CASSLAGTQYF. The CDR3 bases are TGTGCCAGCAGCTTAGCAGGGACCCAGTACTTC. Full variable domain (missing parts from reference TRBV7-2 and TRBJ2-5): GAGVSQSPSNKVTEKGKDVELRCDPISGHTALYWYRQSLGQGLEFLIYFQGNSAPDKSGLPSDRFSAERTGGSVSTLTIQRTQQEDSAVYLCASSLAGTQYFGPGTRLLVL.

The V and J genes are TRBV5-6 and TRBJ2-3; 13 bases are shared with TRBD2. Trimming removed 3 bases from V and 7 bases from J; junction bases left unmatched: 11. The CDR3 consists of 17 residues. Germline lookup yields CDR1 SGHDT and CDR2 YYEEEE. The CDR3 coding sequence is TGTGCCAGCAGCTCCTCTATTACTAGCGGGGGGGCACATACGCAGTATTTT. Protein product: CASSSSITSGGAHTQYF. The full variable domain, in which reference TRBV5-6 and TRBJ2-3 provide the parts outside the CDR3, is DAGVTQSPTHLIKTRGQQVTLRCSPKSGHDTVSWYQQALGQGPQFIFQYYEEEERQRGNFPDRFSGHQFPNYSSELNVNALLLGDSALYLCASSSSITSGGAHTQYFGPGTRLTVL.

The gene calls are TRBV7-8 and TRBJ1-4; 7 bases fit TRBD1. Germline-derived CDR1 and CDR2 are SGHVS and FQNEAQ. The CDR3 is 15 amino acids. V trimming: 1 base; J trimming: 8 bases; junction bases outside the gene matches: 7. Written as DNA, the CDR3 is TGTGCCAGCAGCTTAGGGCAGGGGGTGAGGGAAAAACTGTTTTTT. The encoded protein is CASSLGQGVREKLFF.

The rearrangement uses TRBV11-3 and TRBJ2-3; D tentatively fits TRBD1 or TRBD2 (6 bases each). Germline values: CDR1 SGHNT, CDR2 YENEEA. CDR3 length: 17 amino acids. With 3 bases removed from V and 1 base from J, the gap between germline ends came to 17 bases. The CDR3 spells CASSLGTGAGGTDTQYF. In DNA, the CDR3 is TGTGCCAGCAGCTTGGGGACGGGGGCCGGGGGCACAGATACGCAGTATTTT.

In this sample, this clone turned up once. The V call is TRBV11-3, the J call TRBJ1-1, with 9 bases matching TRBD1. Losses at the gene ends were 5 bases for V and 4 bases for J; bases not matched to a gene: 14. Germline-derived CDR1 and CDR2 are SGHNT and YENEEA. This CDR3 contains 17 residues. The DNA for the CDR3 is TGTGCCAGCAGCGGGGGGGACAGGGAAGGAGGAGGCACTGAAGCTTTCTTT. This gives the protein CASSGGDREGGGTEAFF.

This clone appeared a few times. The chain uses TRBV18 and TRBJ2-5; D is ambiguous. Trimming removed 0 bases at V and 1 base at J, with 12 bases between. This CDR3 is 16 amino acids long. Germline CDR1 reads KGHSH; CDR2 reads LQKENI. This CDR3 is CASSPPTGRRQETQYF. The CDR3 nucleotides are TGTGCCAGCTCACCACCCACGGGTCGCCGCCAAGAGACCCAGTACTTC.

The chain combines TRBV4-1 with TRBJ2-4; D is uncertain. Germline lookup yields CDR1 MGHRA and CDR2 YSYEKL. Trimming left V 0 bases short and J 0 bases short, with 6 bases between. This CDR3 is 15 amino acids long. CDR3 region: CASSQDSLAKNIQYF. The CDR3 DNA follows: TGCGCCAGCAGCCAAGATTCCCTAGCCAAAAACATTCAGTACTTC.

This clone was seen only once. The chain links TRBV4-2 to TRBJ2-5, with a weak D call TRBD2 (6 bases). The ends were cut back, 1 base at V and 11 bases at J, with 23 bases in the middle. CDR3 length: 16 amino acids. Germline V gene data show CDR1 as LGHNA and CDR2 as YNFKEQ. The CDR3 DNA reads as TGTGCCAGCAGCCAAGTCTACCTGGGCGGGGCTAGGAAGCAGTACTTC. The encoded protein is CASSQVYLGGARKQYF.

This clone has more than one count but fewer than ten. The V and J genes are TRBV6-6 and TRBJ2-7, with D possibly matching TRBD2 (6 bases). CDR1 and CDR2 from the germline V gene are MNHNY and SVGAGI (reference sequence). The CDR3 loop spans 16 amino acids. Trimming took off 6 bases at V and 0 bases at J, with 18 bases between the two ends. CDR3: CASRSSYGGDSYEQYF. Written as DNA, the CDR3 is TGTGCCAGCAGATCCAGCTACGGGGGAGACTCCTACGAGCAGTACTTC.

The gene calls are TRBV12-3 or TRBV12-4 and TRBJ1-4, with D hard to call. V was shortened by 3 bases and J by 6 bases, with 2 bases between the two germline ends. This CDR3 region has 11 residues. As DNA, the CDR3 is TGTGCCAGCAGTTTTGATGAAAAACTGTTTTTT. Protein: CASSFDEKLFF.